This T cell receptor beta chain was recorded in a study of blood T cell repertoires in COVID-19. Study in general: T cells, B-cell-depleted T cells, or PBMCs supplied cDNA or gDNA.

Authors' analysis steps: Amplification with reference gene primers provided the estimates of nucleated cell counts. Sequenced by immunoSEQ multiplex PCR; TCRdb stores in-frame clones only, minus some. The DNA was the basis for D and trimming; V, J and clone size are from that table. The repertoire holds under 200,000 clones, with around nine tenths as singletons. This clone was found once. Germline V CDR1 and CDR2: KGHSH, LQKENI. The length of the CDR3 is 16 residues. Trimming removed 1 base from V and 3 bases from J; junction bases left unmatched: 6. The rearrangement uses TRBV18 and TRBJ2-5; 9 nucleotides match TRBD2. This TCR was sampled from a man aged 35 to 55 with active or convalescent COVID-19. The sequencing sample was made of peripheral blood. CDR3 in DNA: TGTGCCAGCTCACCACGGGTAGCGGGAGTAAAAGAGACCCAGTACTTC. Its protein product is CASSPRVAGVKETQYF.